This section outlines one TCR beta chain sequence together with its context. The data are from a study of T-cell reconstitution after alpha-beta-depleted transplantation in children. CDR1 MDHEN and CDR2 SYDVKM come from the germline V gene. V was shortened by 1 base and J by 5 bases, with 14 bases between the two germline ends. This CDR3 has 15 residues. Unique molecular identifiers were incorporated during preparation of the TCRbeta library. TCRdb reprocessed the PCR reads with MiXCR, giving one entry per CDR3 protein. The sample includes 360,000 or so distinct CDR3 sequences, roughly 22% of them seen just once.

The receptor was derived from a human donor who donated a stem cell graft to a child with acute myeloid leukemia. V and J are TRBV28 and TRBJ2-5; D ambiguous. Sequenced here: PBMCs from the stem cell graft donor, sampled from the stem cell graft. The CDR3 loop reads CASSLSVLDIETQYF. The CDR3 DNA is TGTGCCAGCAGTTTATCGGTGCTAGACATCGAGACCCAGTACTTC.